These 32 T cell receptor beta chains were all obtained from the same sample, sequenced in a study of blood T cell repertoires in COVID-19 (dated by TCRdb to between 2020 and 2021). The protocol used for the library was the immunoSEQ multiplex PCR assay. TCRdb carries this immuneACCESS record with in-frame sequences only. Its versions omit some clonotypes, under half of them owing to an unresolved V gene in the studies checked, with the rest unexplained. Counted in this sample were roughly 380,000 clones; roughly 90% of them appeared once. Around 1.5% of the sample belongs to the ten largest clones. Sequencing was done on a sample of peripheral blood. The receptors derive from a woman between 40 and 50 years old with COVID-19, enrolled during active disease.

The chain is built from TRBV27 and TRBJ1-2; D gene unclear. The germline V gene encodes CDR1 MNHEY and CDR2 SMNVEV (reference sequence). The CDR3 is 15 amino acids. V lost 5 bases to trimming and J lost 3 bases, with 16 bases between them. The CDR3 sequence: CASSPRRRPDYGYTF. The DNA for the CDR3 is TGTGCCAGCAGTCCTCGACGGAGACCCGACTATGGCTACACCTTC.

Only one count was recorded for this clone. The chain couples TRBV6-5 to TRBJ1-1; D might be TRBD1 (5 bases). Germline values: CDR1 MNHEY, CDR2 SVGAGI. V was cut by 9 bases and J by 4 bases, with 12 bases left in between. The CDR3 length is 12 residues. The CDR3 DNA follows: TGTGCCAGTATAAGGGGTGGCACTGAAGCTTTCTTT. This encodes CASIRGGTEAFF.

The chain is built from TRBV7-2 and TRBJ2-7; D is possibly TRBD1 (6 bases). The CDR3 has 16 amino acids. V dropped 0 bases and J dropped 6 bases, with 18 bases sitting between them. CDR1 SGHTA and CDR2 FQGNSA come from the germline V gene. As DNA, the CDR3 is TGTGCCAGCAGCTTAGCGGCCGGACAGTGGCTGGGCGAGCAGTACTTC. It codes for CASSLAAGQWLGEQYF.

V usage is TRBV10-3 and J usage is TRBJ2-3, with 7 bases identical to TRBD1. The V gene end was trimmed by 0 bases and the J gene end by 0 bases; junction bases not matched to a gene: 0. This CDR3 contains 15 residues. CDR1 is ENHRY, CDR2 SYGVKD, per germline. For the CDR3, the DNA is TGTGCCATCAGTGAGTCGACAGGGAGCACAGATACGCAGTATTTT. Protein product: CAISESTGSTDTQYF.

Only a few counts were recorded for this clone. The V call is TRBV7-2, the J call TRBJ1-1; TRBD1 matches at 10 bases. Unmatched junction bases numbered 2, after V lost 0 bases and J lost 4 bases. The CDR3 is 15 residues long. The germline V gene encodes CDR1 SGHTA and CDR2 FQGNSA. The CDR3 DNA reads TGTGCCAGCAGCTTAGCGTGGGACAGGGGCACTGAAGCTTTCTTT. Its translation: CASSLAWDRGTEAFF.

This sequence joins TRBV5-1 and TRBJ1-4, with 7 bases matching TRBD1. Losses at the gene ends were 2 bases for V and 0 bases for J; bases not matched to a gene: 10. This CDR3 contains 18 residues. CDR1 SGHRS and CDR2 YFSETQ come from the germline V gene. The CDR3 DNA follows: TGCGCCAGCAGCTTCCGAGGGGGCGAGGTGACAACTAATGAAAAACTGTTTTTT. Residues: CASSFRGGEVTTNEKLFF.

The chain joins TRBV7-3 to TRBJ2-1; TRBD2 matches 12 bases. Germline loops: CDR1 SGHTA, CDR2 FQGTGA. V gave up 3 bases and J gave up 7 bases; unmatched junction bases: 10. CDR3 length: 17 amino acids. The CDR3 spells CASSLLSTSGSRNEQFF. The CDR3 DNA follows: TGTGCCAGCAGCTTGCTATCGACTAGCGGGAGTAGGAATGAGCAGTTCTTC.

This rearrangement joins TRBV3-1 (or the pseudogene TRBV3-2) to TRBJ2-3; the match to TRBD2 covers 14 bases. Germline trimming cut 4 bases from V and 5 bases from J; bases unmatched to any gene: 11. The germline gives CDR1 LGHDT, CDR2 YNNKEL (reference sequence). CDR3 size: 18 residues. As DNA, the CDR3 is TGTGCCAGCAGCCGCGCCGGGACTAGCGGGAGAGTCGGAGATACGCAGTATTTT. This translates into CASSRAGTSGRVGDTQYF.

The chain links TRBV28 to TRBJ1-2; possibly TRBD1 for D (5 bases). Germline loops: CDR1 MDHEN, CDR2 SYDVKM. The CDR3 loop spans 14 amino acids. V was trimmed by 2 bases and J by 4 bases, leaving 11 bases between them. For the CDR3, the DNA is TGTGCCAGCAGTTTAAGGGGCCAGACCTATGGCTACACCTTC. It yields the protein CASSLRGQTYGYTF.

The rearrangement joins TRBV9 to TRBJ2-1, with 9 bases aligning to TRBD2. The CDR3 is made up of 15 amino acids. Germline CDR1 SGDLS, CDR2 YYNGEE. The junction had 10 bases not matched to a gene; V was cut back by 4 bases and J by 8 bases. Here the CDR3 reads CASSPRTSAYDEQFF. DNA for the CDR3: TGTGCCAGCAGCCCCCGGACTAGCGCATACGATGAGCAGTTCTTC.

This clone was counted only a few times. This chain connects TRBV28 to TRBJ1-3, with 11 bases identical to TRBD1. The V gene end was trimmed by 6 bases and the J gene end by 3 bases; junction bases not matched to a gene: 10. The CDR3 consists of 17 residues. From germline, CDR1 is MDHEN and CDR2 SYDVKM. The CDR3 DNA reads TGTGCCAGCAGCCAACTGGGGACAGGGGGGATTGGAAACACCATATATTTT. This codes for CASSQLGTGGIGNTIYF.

The chain links TRBV10-3 to TRBJ1-5, with 7 bases identical to TRBD1. CDR1 and CDR2 (germline): ENHRY, SYGVKD. V lost 4 bases to trimming and J lost 0 bases; unmatched junction nucleotides: 6. CDR3 length: 16 residues. Here the CDR3 reads CAISGGTEYSNQPQHF. CDR3 sequence (DNA): TGTGCCATCAGTGGGGGGACAGAGTATAGCAATCAGCCCCAGCATTTT.

The rearrangement joins TRBV27 to TRBJ1-6; TRBD1 is a possible D gene (5 bases). Trimming stripped 6 bases from V and 7 bases from J, with 19 bases between. This CDR3 is 16 amino acids long. Per the germline V gene, CDR1 is MNHEY and CDR2 is SMNVEV (reference sequence). CDR3 in DNA: TGTGCCAGCAGCTTGGGAACAGGCCAGTCGAATTCACCCCTCCACTTT. Protein sequence: CASSLGTGQSNSPLHF.

The chain recombines TRBV27 with TRBJ2-2, with 10 bases identical to TRBD2. CDR3 size: 14 residues. Per germline, CDR1 MNHEY and CDR2 SMNVEV (reference sequence). V dropped 6 bases and J dropped 6; count of bases not matched to a gene: 4. The CDR3 reads CASRDSGRPGELFF. In nucleotides, the CDR3 is TGTGCCAGCAGAGATAGCGGGAGGCCCGGGGAGCTGTTTTTT.

This clone came up once. This rearrangement joins TRBV5-1 to TRBJ1-2, with TRBD1 matching 8 bases. The CDR3 covers 13 residues. The J segment lost 7 bases and the V segment lost 2 bases, leaving 4 bases of the junction unmatched. From germline, CDR1 is SGHRS and CDR2 YFSETQ. The chain's CDR3 is CASSLQGGSGYTF. The CDR3 DNA reads as TGCGCCAGCAGCTTACAGGGGGGGAGTGGCTACACCTTC.

The chain carries TRBV11-1 and TRBJ1-1; no definite D call. The CDR3 covers 13 residues. Germline V gives CDR1 SGHAT, CDR2 FQDESV (reference sequence). Trimming shortened V by 5 bases and J by 3 bases, and 10 bases separated the two germline ends. The CDR3 here is CASSTNRDTEAFF. CDR3 sequence (DNA): TGTGCCAGCAGCACCAACCGGGACACTGAAGCTTTCTTT.

This chain joins TRBV6-6 and TRBJ1-5; D call uncertain. Trimming took 0 bases from V and 2 from J, leaving 5 bases between them. This CDR3 contains 14 residues. CDR1 and CDR2 (germline): MNHNY, SVGAGI (reference sequence). Written as DNA, the CDR3 is TGTGCCAGCAGTTACTCCGGGGGCAATCAGCCCCAGCATTTT. Translating gives CASSYSGGNQPQHF.

This clone has more than one count but fewer than ten. The same CDR3 arises from other DNA sequences in this sample as well. The chain's CDR3 is CASSFGQGNSPLHF. CDR3 DNA: TGTGCCAGCAGTTTTGGACAGGGAAATTCACCCCTCCACTTT. The chain is built from TRBV28 and TRBJ1-6; 8 bases align to TRBD1. With 3 bases clipped from V and 7 bases from J, the junction kept 2 bases outside the gene matches. The germline V gene has CDR1 MDHEN and CDR2 SYDVKM. The CDR3 extends over 14 amino acids.

This chain joins TRBV15 and TRBJ2-7, with D possibly being TRBD2 (6 bases). CDR1 and CDR2 (germline): LNHNV, YYDKDF (reference sequence). Trimming left V 2 bases short and J 2 bases short, with 10 bases between. This CDR3 comprises 14 residues. CDR3 sequence (DNA): TGTGCCACCAGCAGAAGGACTACCCCCTACGAGCAGTACTTC. Its protein is CATSRRTTPYEQYF.

The chain combines TRBV14 with TRBJ2-1, with a weak D call TRBD2 (7 bases). Looked up from germline, CDR1 is SGHDN and CDR2 is FVKESK. CDR3 length: 14 amino acids. Trimming pared 1 base from V and 9 bases from J, leaving 13 bases between. The CDR3 loop reads CASSQVRRGGEQFF. CDR3 DNA sequence: TGTGCCAGCAGCCAAGTCAGGAGGGGGGGTGAGCAGTTCTTC. Full variable domain (missing parts from reference TRBV14 and TRBJ2-1): EAGVTQFPSHSVIEKGQTVTLRCDPISGHDNLYWYRRVMGKEIKFLLHFVKESKQDESGMPNNRFLAERTGGTYSTLKVQPAELEDSGVYFCASSQVRRGGEQFFGPGTRLTVL.

The rearrangement uses TRBV6-5 and TRBJ2-3; TRBD1 matches at 8 bases. Germline CDR1 is MNHEY and CDR2 is SVGAGI. The CDR3 is 13 residues long. V shed 6 bases and J 5 bases; nucleotides not matched to a gene: 4. This CDR3 reads CASSRGLEDTQYF. CDR3 nucleotides: TGTGCCAGCAGCAGGGGGCTGGAAGATACGCAGTATTTT.

This clone was seen once. The CDR3 reads CASSPRTNLGPSGANVLTF. DNA of the CDR3: TGTGCCAGCAGTCCACGGACAAACCTCGGGCCCTCTGGGGCCAACGTCCTGACTTTC. The chain uses TRBV27 and TRBJ2-6, with D perhaps TRBD1 (5 bases). Germline assignment: CDR1 MNHEY and CDR2 SMNVEV (reference sequence). The V end lost 5 bases, the J end lost 0 bases, and 20 bases lay between the germline ends. CDR3 length: 19 residues.

The genes are TRBV28 and TRBJ1-5; D unclear. Trimming removed 5 bases at V and 5 bases at J, with 16 bases between. From germline, CDR1 is MDHEN and CDR2 SYDVKM. This CDR3 has 15 amino acids. The CDR3 spells CASSPRVRPYQPQHF. The CDR3 DNA reads TGTGCCAGCAGTCCCCGGGTCCGTCCTTATCAGCCCCAGCATTTT.

The chain is built from TRBV9 and TRBJ2-3, with 8 bases matching TRBD1. Trimming at V came to 4 bases and at J to 2 bases, leaving 3 bases not matched to a gene. Germline V gene lookup returns CDR1 SGDLS and CDR2 YYNGEE. The CDR3 consists of 14 residues. The DNA of the CDR3 is TGTGCCAGCAGCAGGGACAGGAACACAGATACGCAGTATTTT. This encodes CASSRDRNTDTQYF.

The rearrangement uses TRBV6-5 and TRBJ1-4; tentative D call: TRBD1 (6 bases). CDR3 size: 14 residues. V gave up 6 bases and J gave up 5 bases, with 13 bases separating them. The germline V gene encodes CDR1 MNHEY and CDR2 SVGAGI. The CDR3 reads CASSSDRWNEKLFF. The CDR3, as DNA: TGTGCCAGCAGCTCCGACAGGTGGAATGAAAAACTGTTTTTT.

The chain combines TRBV6-5 with TRBJ1-1; the D gene is possibly TRBD1 (5 bases). Germline V CDR1 and CDR2: MNHEY, SVGAGI. The CDR3 totals 14 residues. The V end lost 6 bases, the J end lost 4 bases, and 15 bases lay between the germline ends. CDR3 residues: CASSPSGGTTEAFF. In DNA, the CDR3 is TGTGCCAGCAGCCCCAGCGGGGGGACCACTGAAGCTTTCTTT.

This clone was picked up one time. The chain uses TRBV7-8 and TRBJ1-5, with TRBD1 matching 8 bases. CDR3 size: 15 residues. Trimming at V came to 5 bases and at J to 3 bases, leaving 6 bases not matched to a gene. CDR1 and CDR2 (germline): SGHVS, FQNEAQ. CDR3 in amino acids: CASSRDRWDNQPQHF. The CDR3 DNA reads as TGTGCCAGCAGCCGGGACAGGTGGGACAATCAGCCCCAGCATTTT. The variable domain in full, completed from reference TRBV7-8 and TRBJ1-5, reads GAGVSQSPRYKVAKRGQDVALRCDPISGHVSLFWYQQALGQGPEFLTYFQNEAQLDKSGLPSDRFFAERPEGSVSTLKIQRTQQEDSAVYLCASSRDRWDNQPQHFGDGTRLSIL.

The V gene is TRBV7-9, the J gene TRBJ1-1; perhaps TRBD1 as D (5 bases). The CDR3 spans 15 residues. Germline loops: CDR1 SEHNR, CDR2 FQNEAQ (reference sequence). The V gene lost 1 base and the J gene lost 0 bases, with 9 bases spanning the gap. This CDR3 is CASSLVGGLNTEAFF. The CDR3 bases are TGTGCCAGCAGCTTAGTGGGGGGTTTGAACACTGAAGCTTTCTTT. The variable domain in full, completed from reference TRBV7-9 and TRBJ1-1, reads DTGVSQNPRHKITKRGQNVTFRCDPISEHNRLYWYRQTLGQGPEFLTYFQNEAQLEKSRLLSDRFSAERPKGSFSTLEIQRTEQGDSAMYLCASSLVGGLNTEAFFGQGTRLTVV.

This rearrangement joins TRBV2 to TRBJ1-5; a possible D gene is TRBD1 (6 bases). The germline V gene encodes CDR1 SNHLY and CDR2 FYNNEI. The CDR3 is 14 residues long. Trimming cost V 3 bases and J 6 bases, with 12 bases left between them. CDR3 coding DNA: TGTGCCAGCAGTGAGGTTTGGGGGCTTCAGCCCCAGCATTTT. The encoded protein is CASSEVWGLQPQHF. The whole variable domain, filled in from reference TRBV2 and TRBJ1-5, reads EPEVTQTPSHQVTQMGQEVILRCVPISNHLYFYWYRQILGQKVEFLVSFYNNEISEKSEIFDDQFSVERPDGSNFTLKIRSTKLEDSAMYFCASSEVWGLQPQHFGDGTRLSIL.

CDR3 sequence: CASRPGTGAYEQYF. Here the CDR3 DNA reads TGTGCCAGCAGACCCGGGACAGGGGCCTACGAGCAGTACTTC. The chain is built from TRBV2 and TRBJ2-7, with 10 bases lining up with TRBD1. CDR3 length: 14 residues. The V gene end was trimmed by 6 bases and the J gene end by 2 bases; junction bases not matched to a gene: 4. Per germline, CDR1 SNHLY and CDR2 FYNNEI. The variable domain in full, completed from reference TRBV2 and TRBJ2-7, reads EPEVTQTPSHQVTQMGQEVILRCVPISNHLYFYWYRQILGQKVEFLVSFYNNEISEKSEIFDDQFSVERPDGSNFTLKIRSTKLEDSAMYFCASRPGTGAYEQYFGPGTRLTVT.

V and J are TRBV9 and TRBJ2-5; D is undetermined. The ends were cut back, 0 bases at V and 2 bases at J, with 11 bases in the middle. The CDR3 is 15 residues long. CDR1 SGDLS and CDR2 YYNGEE come from the germline V gene. The CDR3 loop reads CASSVGLLLQETQYF. As DNA, the CDR3 is TGTGCCAGCAGCGTAGGTCTTCTCCTGCAAGAGACCCAGTACTTC.

V gene TRBV15 combines with J gene TRBJ2-1, with 7 nucleotides matching TRBD1. Germline CDR1 and CDR2: LNHNV and YYDKDF (reference sequence). V dropped 4 bases and J dropped 3; count of bases not matched to a gene: 9. The CDR3 has 16 amino acids. CDR3 sequence reads: CATSTTTGYVYNEQFF. CDR3 bases: TGTGCCACCAGCACTACGACAGGGTACGTCTACAATGAGCAGTTCTTC.